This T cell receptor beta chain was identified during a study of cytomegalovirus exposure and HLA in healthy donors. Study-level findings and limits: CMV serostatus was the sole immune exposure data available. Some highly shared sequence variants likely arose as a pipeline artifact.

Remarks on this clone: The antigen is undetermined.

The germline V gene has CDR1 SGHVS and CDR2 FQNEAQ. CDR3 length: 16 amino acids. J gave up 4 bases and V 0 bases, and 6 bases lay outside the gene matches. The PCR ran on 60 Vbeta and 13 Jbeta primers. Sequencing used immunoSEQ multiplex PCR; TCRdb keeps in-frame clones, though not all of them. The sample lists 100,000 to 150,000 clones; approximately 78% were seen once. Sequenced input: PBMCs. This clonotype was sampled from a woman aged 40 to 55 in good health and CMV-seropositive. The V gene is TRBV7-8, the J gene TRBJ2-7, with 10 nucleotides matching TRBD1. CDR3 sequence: CASSLAFRTGGYEQYF. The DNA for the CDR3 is TGTGCCAGCAGCTTAGCCTTCAGGACAGGGGGGTACGAGCAGTACTTC.